Listed here is a single T cell receptor (beta chain). This CDR3 spans 16 amino acids. The V and J ends lost 1 base and 3 bases respectively, with 17 bases between them. Per germline, CDR1 SGDLS and CDR2 YYNGEE. The data originate from a study of OX40 agonist ivuxolimab in advanced cancers. Here immunoSEQ multiplex PCR was the method, and the copy in TCRdb shows in-frame clones only, minus some. In the table there are approximately 69,000 clones, 80% to 90% of which are singletons. The TCR originated in an adult with an advanced solid tumor such as melanoma, head and neck, liver or kidney cancer. The V gene is TRBV9, the J gene TRBJ2-7; no clear D. The sequenced sample was CD4+ or CD8+ T cells sorted from blood, obtained in a trial of the OX40 agonist ivuxolimab. CDR3 in DNA: TGTGCCAGCAGCGTAAGTGCTGACCCTGGATTCTACGAGCAGTACTTC. Its translation: CASSVSADPGFYEQYF.